This note documents a single TCR beta chain sequence. Generated by immunoSEQ multiplex PCR, the TCRdb table keeps only in-frame clones and is missing some. This sample has some 80,000 clones, with about 82% found just once. The sample originates from a study of blood T cell repertoires in COVID-19. Background on the study: The cDNA or gDNA used as material had been derived from T cells, B-cell-depleted T cells, or PBMCs.

In Seattle, patients joined the study during active infection and were tracked longitudinally. The TCR originated in a man in his fifties with COVID-19, enrolled during active disease. Sequencing input: peripheral blood.

For the CDR3, the DNA is TGTGCCTGGAGCAGCGCCAGCTACGAGCAGTACTTC. Protein sequence: CAWSSASYEQYF. The gene calls are TRBV30 and TRBJ2-7; no reliable D call. The ends were cut back, 3 bases at V and 3 bases at J, with 9 bases in the middle. The CDR3 consists of 12 residues. Germline CDR1 GTSNPN, CDR2 SVGIG (reference sequence).